This paragraph reports one T cell receptor (beta chain). Its antigen remains unidentified. Prior to sequencing, the ViraFEST assay stimulated PBMC with viral peptide pools, which expanded the antigen-specific CD4+ T cells. CD4+ T cells were isolated after about eleven days of culture. Participants were vaccinated with two doses of either the BNT162b2 or mRNA-1273 vaccine. The CDR3 has 11 amino acids. V was pared by 4 bases and J by 5 bases, with 4 bases between. Germline-derived CDR1 and CDR2 are KGHSH and LQKENI. The sample originates from a study of vaccination effects on CD4 cells after COVID-19. The assay was immunoSEQ multiplex PCR, and TCRdb's table has in-frame clones only and misses some. The sample records roughly 46,000 clones, over 60% being singletons.

This clonotype was sampled from a human donor who received a COVID-19 vaccine. The V call is TRBV18, the J call TRBJ2-3; D not certain. Sequenced material: CD4+ T cells from PBMCs cultured with HCoV-OC43 spike peptides, taken after COVID-19 vaccination. Subset described: HCoV-OC43 spike overlapping peptide pool stimulation. The CDR3 DNA sequence: TGTGCCAGCTCACGAGTAGATACGCAGTATTTT. Translation gives CASSRVDTQYF. The entire variable domain, with the rest obtained from reference TRBV18 and TRBJ2-3, is as follows: NAGVMQNPRHLVRRRGQEARLRCSPMKGHSHVYWYRQLPEEGLKFMVYLQKENIIDESGMPKERFSAEFPKEGPSILRIQQVVRGDSAAYFCASSRVDTQYFGPGTRLTVL.